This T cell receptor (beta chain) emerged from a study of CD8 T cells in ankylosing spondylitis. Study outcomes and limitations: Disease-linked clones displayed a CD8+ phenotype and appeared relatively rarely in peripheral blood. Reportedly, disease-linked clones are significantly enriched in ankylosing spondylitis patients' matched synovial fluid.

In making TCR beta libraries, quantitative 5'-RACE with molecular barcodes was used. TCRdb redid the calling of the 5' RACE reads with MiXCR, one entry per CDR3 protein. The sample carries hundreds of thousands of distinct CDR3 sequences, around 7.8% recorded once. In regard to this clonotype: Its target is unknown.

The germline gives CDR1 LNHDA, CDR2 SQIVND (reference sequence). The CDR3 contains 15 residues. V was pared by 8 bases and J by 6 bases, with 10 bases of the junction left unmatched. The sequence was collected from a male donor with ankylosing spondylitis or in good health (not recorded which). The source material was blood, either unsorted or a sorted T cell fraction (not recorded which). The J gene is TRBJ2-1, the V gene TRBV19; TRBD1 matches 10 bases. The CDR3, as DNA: TGTGCCAGTCTCCCGGGACAGGGGTTTGGCAATGAGCAGTTCTTC. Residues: CASLPGQGFGNEQFF. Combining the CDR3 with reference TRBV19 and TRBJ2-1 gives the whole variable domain DGGITQSPKYLFRKEGQNVTLSCEQNLNHDAMYWYRQDPGQGLRLIYYSQIVNDFQKGDIAEGYSVSREKKESFPLTVTSAQKNPTAFYLCASLPGQGFGNEQFFGPGTRLTVL.